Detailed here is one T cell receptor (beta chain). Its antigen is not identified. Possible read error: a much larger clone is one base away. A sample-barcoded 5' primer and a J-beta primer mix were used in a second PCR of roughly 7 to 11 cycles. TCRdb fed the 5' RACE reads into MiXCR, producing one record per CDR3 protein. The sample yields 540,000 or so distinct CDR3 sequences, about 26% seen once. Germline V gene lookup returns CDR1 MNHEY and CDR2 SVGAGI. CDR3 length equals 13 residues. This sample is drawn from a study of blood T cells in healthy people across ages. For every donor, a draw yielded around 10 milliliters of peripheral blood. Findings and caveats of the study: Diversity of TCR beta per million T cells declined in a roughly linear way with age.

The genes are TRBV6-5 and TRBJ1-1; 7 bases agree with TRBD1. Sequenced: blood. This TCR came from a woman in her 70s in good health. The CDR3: CAGSLGQSTEAFF. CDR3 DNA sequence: TGTGCCGGCAGTTTGGGACAGTCGACTGAAGCTTTCTTT.